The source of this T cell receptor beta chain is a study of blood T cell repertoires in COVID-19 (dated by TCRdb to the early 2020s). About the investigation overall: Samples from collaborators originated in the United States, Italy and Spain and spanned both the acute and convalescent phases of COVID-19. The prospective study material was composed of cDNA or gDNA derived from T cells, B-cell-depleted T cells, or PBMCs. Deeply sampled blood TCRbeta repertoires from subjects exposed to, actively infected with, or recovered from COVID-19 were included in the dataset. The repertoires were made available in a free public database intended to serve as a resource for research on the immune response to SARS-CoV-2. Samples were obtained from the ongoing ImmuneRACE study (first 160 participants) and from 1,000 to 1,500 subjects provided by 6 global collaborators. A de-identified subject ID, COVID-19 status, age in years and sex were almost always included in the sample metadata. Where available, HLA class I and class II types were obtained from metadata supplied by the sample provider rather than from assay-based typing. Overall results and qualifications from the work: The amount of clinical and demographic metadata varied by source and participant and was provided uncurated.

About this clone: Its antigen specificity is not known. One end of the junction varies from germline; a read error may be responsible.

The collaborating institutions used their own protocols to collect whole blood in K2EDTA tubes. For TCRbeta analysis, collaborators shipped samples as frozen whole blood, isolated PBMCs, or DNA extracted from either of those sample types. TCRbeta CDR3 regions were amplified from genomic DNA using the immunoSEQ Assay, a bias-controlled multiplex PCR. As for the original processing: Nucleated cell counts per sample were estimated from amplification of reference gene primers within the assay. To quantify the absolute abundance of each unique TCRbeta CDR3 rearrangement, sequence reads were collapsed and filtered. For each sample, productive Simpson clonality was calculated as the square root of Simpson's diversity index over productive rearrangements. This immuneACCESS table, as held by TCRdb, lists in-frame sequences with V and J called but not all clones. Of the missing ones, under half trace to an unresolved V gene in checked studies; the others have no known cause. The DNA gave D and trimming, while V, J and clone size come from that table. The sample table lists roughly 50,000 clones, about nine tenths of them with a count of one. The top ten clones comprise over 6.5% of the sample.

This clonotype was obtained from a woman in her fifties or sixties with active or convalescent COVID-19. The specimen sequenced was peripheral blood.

The sequence in DNA is TGTGCCAGCAGCCTTTCGACAGGGTCAGAAGTCTTC. This gives the protein CASSLSTGSEVF. The rearranged chain carries TRBV16 and TRBJ2-1; TRBD1 lines up with 7 middle nucleotides. The CDR3 starts with the cysteine, ends with the phenylalanine, and has 12 residues. CDR3 DNA only is kept here, 36 bases in frame from base 1. From a lookup of the germline V gene, CDR1 and CDR2 are KGHSY and FQNENV.